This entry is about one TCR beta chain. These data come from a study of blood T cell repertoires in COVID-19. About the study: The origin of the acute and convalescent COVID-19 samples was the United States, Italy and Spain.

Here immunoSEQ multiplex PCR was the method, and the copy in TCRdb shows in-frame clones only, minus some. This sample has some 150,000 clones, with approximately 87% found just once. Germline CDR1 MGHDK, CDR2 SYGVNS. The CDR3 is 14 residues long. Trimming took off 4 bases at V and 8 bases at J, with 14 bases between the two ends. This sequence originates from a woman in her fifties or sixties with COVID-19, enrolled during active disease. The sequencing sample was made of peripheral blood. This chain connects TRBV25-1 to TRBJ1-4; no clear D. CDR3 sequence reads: CASSGLRKEEKLFF. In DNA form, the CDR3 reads TGTGCCAGCAGTGGACTCAGAAAGGAGGAAAAACTGTTTTTT.